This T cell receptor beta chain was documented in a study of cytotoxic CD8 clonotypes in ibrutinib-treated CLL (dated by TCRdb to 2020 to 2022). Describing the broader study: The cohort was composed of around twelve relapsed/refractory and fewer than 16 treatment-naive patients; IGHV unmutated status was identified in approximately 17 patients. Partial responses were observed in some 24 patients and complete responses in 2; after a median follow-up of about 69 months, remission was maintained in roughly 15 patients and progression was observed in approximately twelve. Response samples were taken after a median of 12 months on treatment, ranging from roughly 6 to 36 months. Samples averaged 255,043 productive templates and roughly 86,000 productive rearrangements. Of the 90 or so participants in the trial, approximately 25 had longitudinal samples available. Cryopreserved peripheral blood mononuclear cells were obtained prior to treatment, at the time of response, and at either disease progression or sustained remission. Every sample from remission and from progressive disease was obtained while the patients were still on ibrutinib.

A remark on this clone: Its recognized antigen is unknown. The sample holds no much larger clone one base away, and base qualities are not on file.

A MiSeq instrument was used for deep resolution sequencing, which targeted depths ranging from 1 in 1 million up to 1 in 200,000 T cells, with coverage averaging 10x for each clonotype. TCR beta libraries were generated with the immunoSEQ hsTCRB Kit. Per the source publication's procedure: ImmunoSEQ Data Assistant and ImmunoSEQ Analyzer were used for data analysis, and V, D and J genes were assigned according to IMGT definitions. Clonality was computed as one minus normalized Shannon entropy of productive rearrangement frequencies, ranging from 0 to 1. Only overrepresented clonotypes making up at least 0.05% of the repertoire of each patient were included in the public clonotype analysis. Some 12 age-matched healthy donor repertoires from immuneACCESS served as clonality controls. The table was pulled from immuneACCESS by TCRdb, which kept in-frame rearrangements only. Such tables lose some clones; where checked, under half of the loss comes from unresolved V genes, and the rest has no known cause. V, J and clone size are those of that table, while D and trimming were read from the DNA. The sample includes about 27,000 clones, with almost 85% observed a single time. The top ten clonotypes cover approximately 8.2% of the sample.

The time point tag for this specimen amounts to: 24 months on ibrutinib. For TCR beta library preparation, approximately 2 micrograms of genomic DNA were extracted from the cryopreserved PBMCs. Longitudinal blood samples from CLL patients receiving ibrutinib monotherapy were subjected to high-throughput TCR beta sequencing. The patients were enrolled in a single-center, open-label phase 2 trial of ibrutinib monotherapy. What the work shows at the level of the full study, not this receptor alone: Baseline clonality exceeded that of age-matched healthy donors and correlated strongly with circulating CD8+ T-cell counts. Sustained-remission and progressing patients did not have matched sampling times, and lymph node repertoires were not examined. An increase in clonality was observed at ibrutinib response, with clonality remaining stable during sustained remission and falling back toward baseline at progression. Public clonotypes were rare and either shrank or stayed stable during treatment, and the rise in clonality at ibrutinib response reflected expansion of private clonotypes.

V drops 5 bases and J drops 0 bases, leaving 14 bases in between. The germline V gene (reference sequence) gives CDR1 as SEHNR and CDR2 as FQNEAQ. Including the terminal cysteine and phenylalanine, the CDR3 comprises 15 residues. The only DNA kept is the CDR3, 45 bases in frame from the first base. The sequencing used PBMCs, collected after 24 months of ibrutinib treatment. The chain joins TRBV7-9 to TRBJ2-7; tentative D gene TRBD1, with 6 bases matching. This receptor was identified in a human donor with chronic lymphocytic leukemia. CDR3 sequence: CASSPRRDNSYEQYF. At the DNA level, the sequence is TGTGCCAGCAGCCCTAGACGGGACAACTCCTACGAGCAGTACTTC.